These 5 T cell receptor beta chains were all obtained from the same sample, sequenced in a study of cytomegalovirus exposure and HLA in healthy donors (dated by TCRdb to between 2016 and 2019). The library relied on the immunoSEQ multiplex PCR assay. For the multiplex PCR, a mixture combining 60 forward primers for TCR Vbeta segments and 13 reverse primers for TCR Jbeta segments was used. TCRdb stores this immuneACCESS table with in-frame sequences only. Part of the clones is absent; in the studies checked, under half of the shortfall reflects unresolved V genes, and no reason is known for the rest. The sample profile shows roughly 110,000 clones; 73% of them were found once. The ten top clones hold 0.87% of the sample. Sequenced material: PBMCs. The receptors stem from a woman in her 30s in good health and CMV-seronegative.

V and J are TRBV19 and TRBJ2-1; 15 bases match TRBD2. Trimming at V came to 4 bases and at J to 8 bases, leaving 15 bases not matched to a gene. CDR3 size: 19 residues. The germline gives CDR1 LNHDA, CDR2 SQIVND (reference sequence). The CDR3 nucleotides read TGTGCCAGTAGTAGGGGCCGCCTCACCGGGACTAGCGGGGGGTATGAGCAGTTCTTC. The encoded protein is CASSRGRLTGTSGGYEQFF.

The CDR3 bases are TGTGCCAGCAGTTTTAATGGCTACACCTTC. Protein sequence: CASSFNGYTF. This chain uses TRBV28 with TRBJ1-2, with D unresolved. There are 10 residues in the CDR3. Deletions cut 3 bases from V and 6 bases from J, with 2 bases between. The germline V gene encodes CDR1 MDHEN and CDR2 SYDVKM.

The chain recombines TRBV30 with TRBJ2-1; 9 bases fit TRBD2. The trim removed 3 bases at V and 2 bases at J, leaving 5 bases unmatched. There are 15 residues in the CDR3. Looked up from germline, CDR1 is GTSNPN and CDR2 is SVGIG (reference sequence). DNA for the CDR3: TGTGCCTGGAGGTATGCTAGCGGGACCTACAATGAGCAGTTCTTC. This sequence encodes CAWRYASGTYNEQFF.

V and J are TRBV2 and TRBJ1-4; TRBD1 might be the D (6 bases). Per the germline V gene, CDR1 is SNHLY and CDR2 is FYNNEI. CDR3 length: 14 residues. V gave up 8 bases and J gave up 9 bases, with 19 bases separating them. CDR3 nucleotides: TGTGCCAGCGGACCAGTTTTACAGGGCAAAAAACTGTTTTTT. Protein product: CASGPVLQGKKLFF.

The chain uses TRBV6-1 and TRBJ1-1; 8 bases match TRBD1. V lost 6 bases, J lost 5 bases, and 5 bases stayed unmatched. The germline V gene has CDR1 MNHNS and CDR2 SASEGT. The CDR3 contains 13 residues. The CDR3 DNA reads as TGTGCCAGCAGAGGACAGGGCCGAACTGAAGCTTTCTTT. Its protein product is CASRGQGRTEAFF.